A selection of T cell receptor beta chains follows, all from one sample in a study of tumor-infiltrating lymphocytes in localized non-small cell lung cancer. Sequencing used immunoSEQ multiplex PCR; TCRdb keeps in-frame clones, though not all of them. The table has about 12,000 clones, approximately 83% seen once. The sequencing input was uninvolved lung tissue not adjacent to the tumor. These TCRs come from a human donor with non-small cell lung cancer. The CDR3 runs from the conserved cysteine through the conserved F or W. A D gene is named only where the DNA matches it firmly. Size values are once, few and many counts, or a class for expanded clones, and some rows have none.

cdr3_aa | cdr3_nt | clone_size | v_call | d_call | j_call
CASSFGTGARSPLHF | TGTGCCAGCAGCTTTGGGACAGGGGCGCGTTCACCCCTCCACTTT | - | TRBV11-2 | TRBD1 | TRBJ1-6
CASSSLSGNYGYTF | TGTGCCAGCAGCTCCCTTTCCGGTAACTATGGCTACACCTTC | - | TRBV11-2 | - | TRBJ1-2
CASRSGSQPQHF | TGTGCCAGCAGATCCGGGAGTCAGCCCCAGCATTTT | - | TRBV6-5 | - | TRBJ1-5
CASSLGVSYEQYF | TGTGCCAGCAGCTTGGGGGTTTCCTACGAGCAGTACTTC | - | TRBV5-6 | - | TRBJ2-7
CASSLSGFVEAFF | TGTGCCAGCAGTTTATCGGGTTTTGTAGAAGCTTTCTTT | once | TRBV27 | - | TRBJ1-1
CASSIVLSWASTDTQYF | TGTGCCAGTAGTATAGTATTATCGTGGGCCAGCACAGATACGCAGTATTTT | - | TRBV19 | - | TRBJ2-3
CASSPPTANTGELFF | TGTGCCAGCTCACCACCGACGGCGAACACCGGGGAGCTGTTTTTT | - | TRBV18 | - | TRBJ2-2
CASSIKSNQPQHF | TGTGCCAGTAGTATAAAGAGCAATCAGCCCCAGCATTTT | - | TRBV19 | - | TRBJ1-5
CASSRNEAGEYEQYF | TGCGCCAGCAGCCGGAACGAAGCGGGAGAATACGAGCAGTACTTC | - | TRBV4-1 | TRBD2 | TRBJ2-7
CASSPGSDEQFF | TGTGCCAGCAGCCCGGGTTCCGATGAGCAGTTCTTC | - | TRBV2 | - | TRBJ2-1
CASSRQGARYEQYF | TGTGCCAGCAGTCGACAGGGGGCGAGGTACGAGCAGTACTTC | - | TRBV2 | TRBD1 | TRBJ2-7
CASSQLRQGNSPLHF | TGTGCCAGCAGCCAACTCCGACAGGGAAATTCACCCCTCCACTTT | - | TRBV14 | TRBD1 | TRBJ1-6
CASSLLQGGVAFF | TGTGCCAGCAGCCTATTACAGGGGGGGGTAGCTTTCTTT | - | TRBV7-2 | TRBD1 | TRBJ1-1
CAIKGGRSTDTQYF | TGTGCTATCAAGGGGGGGAGGAGCACAGATACGCAGTATTTT | - | TRBV6-6 | - | TRBJ2-3
CASELNMAETQYF | TGTGCCAGCGAACTCAACATGGCAGAGACCCAGTACTTC | - | TRBV6-1 | - | TRBJ2-5
CASSSGLAGVGELFF | TGCGCCAGCAGCTCCGGACTAGCGGGGGTCGGGGAGCTGTTTTTT | - | TRBV5-1 | TRBD2 | TRBJ2-2
CAISEGDIWNTGELFF | TGTGCCATCAGTGAAGGGGACATCTGGAACACCGGGGAGCTGTTTTTT | - | TRBV10-3 | - | TRBJ2-2
CASSLLDSTDTQYF | TGTGCCAGCAGCTTGCTGGACAGCACAGATACGCAGTATTTT | - | TRBV5-5 | - | TRBJ2-3
CASSQAPTSYNEQFF | TGCGCCAGCAGCCAAGCCCCTACCTCCTACAATGAGCAGTTCTTC | few | TRBV4-1 | - | TRBJ2-1
CASTERALGELFF | TGTGCCAGCACCGAAAGGGCGCTCGGGGAGCTGTTTTTT | - | TRBV2 | - | TRBJ2-2
CAISEWGGQNYGYTF | TGTGCCATCAGTGAATGGGGTGGGCAGAACTATGGCTACACCTTC | - | TRBV10-3 | - | TRBJ1-2
CASSTGLAGIDEQYF | TGTGCCAGCAGTACCGGACTAGCGGGAATCGACGAGCAGTACTTC | - | TRBV11-3 | TRBD2 | TRBJ2-7
CASSPFFYEQYF | TGTGCCAGCAGTCCTTTCTTCTACGAGCAGTACTTC | - | TRBV28 | - | TRBJ2-7
CAWSQGRDKNTQYF | TGTGCCTGGAGTCAGGGTCGGGACAAAAATACGCAGTATTTT | - | TRBV30 | - | TRBJ2-3
CASSYGGGTYEQYF | TGCGCCAGCAGCTATGGTGGGGGGACCTACGAGCAGTACTTC | - | TRBV5-1 | - | TRBJ2-7
CAISPNLNTGELFF | TGTGCCATCAGTCCCAACCTGAACACCGGGGAGCTGTTTTTT | - | TRBV10-3 | - | TRBJ2-2
CASSLVQATNEKLFF | TGCGCCAGCAGCTTGGTTCAAGCAACTAATGAAAAACTGTTTTTT | - | TRBV5-1 | - | TRBJ1-4
CASNPDVTYEQYF | TGTGCCAGCAATCCGGACGTAACCTACGAGCAGTACTTC | - | TRBV6-1 | - | TRBJ2-7
CASRGQGAGEEKLFF | TGCGCCAGCAGGGGACAGGGGGCAGGAGAGGAAAAACTGTTTTTT | - | TRBV5-1 | TRBD1 | TRBJ1-4
CASSTSLGGLEQYF | TGTGCCAGCAGCACCTCTCTAGGAGGGCTCGAGCAGTACTTC | - | TRBV11-2 | - | TRBJ2-7
CATKDSELNTGELFF | TGCGCCACGAAAGACAGCGAGTTGAACACCGGGGAGCTGTTTTTT | once | TRBV5-1 | - | TRBJ2-2
CASSTPDGTYGGYTF | TGTGCCAGTAGTACACCGGACGGCACGTATGGTGGCTACACCTTC | - | TRBV19 | - | TRBJ1-2
CASSPTGANEKLFF | TGCGCCAGCAGCCCGACAGGGGCTAATGAAAAACTGTTTTTT | - | TRBV5-1 | TRBD1 | TRBJ1-4
CASGLAQGVRNTEAFF | TGTGCTAGTGGTTTAGCGCAGGGGGTCCGAAACACTGAAGCTTTCTTT | - | TRBV12-5 | TRBD1 | TRBJ1-1
CASSSNSYGYTF | TGTGCCAGCAGTTCCAACAGCTATGGCTACACCTTC | - | TRBV6-1 | - | TRBJ1-2
CASSRAEGSGNIQYF | TGTGCCAGCTCACGCGCCGAGGGGAGCGGAAACATTCAGTACTTC | - | TRBV18 | - | TRBJ2-4
CASSSFSGQGGYTF | TGCGCCAGCAGCTCCTTCTCGGGACAGGGGGGTTACACCTTC | - | TRBV5-1 | TRBD1 | TRBJ1-2
CASSSGQGALADTQYF | TGTGCCAGCAGCTCGGGACAGGGGGCCCTTGCAGATACGCAGTATTTT | - | TRBV7-3 | TRBD1 | TRBJ2-3
CASSIRDPGELFF | TGTGCCAGCAGTATCAGGGACCCCGGGGAGCTGTTTTTT | few | TRBV11-3 | - | TRBJ2-2
CASSLVPFPPGELFF | TGTGCCAGCAGCCTGGTTCCGTTCCCTCCCGGGGAGCTGTTTTTT | - | TRBV7-9 | - | TRBJ2-2
CATSRGSLTTDTQYF | TGTGCCACCAGCAGAGGCTCGCTCACCACAGATACGCAGTATTTT | - | TRBV15 | - | TRBJ2-3
CSVTRPADRGHEQYF | TGCAGCGTTACCCGTCCGGCCGACAGGGGTCACGAGCAGTACTTC | - | TRBV29-1 | TRBD1 | TRBJ2-7
CASSLGNDGQYF | TGTGCCAGCAGCCTCGGGAATGACGGGCAGTACTTC | - | TRBV28 | - | TRBJ2-7
CASSSGLAGGMHEQFF | TGTGCCAGCAGTTCTGGACTAGCGGGAGGTATGCATGAGCAGTTCTTC | - | TRBV2 | TRBD2 | TRBJ2-1
CASSVVGGILHF | TGTGCCAGCAGCGTAGTCGGAGGAATTTTACACTTC | - | TRBV9 | - | TRBJ2-7